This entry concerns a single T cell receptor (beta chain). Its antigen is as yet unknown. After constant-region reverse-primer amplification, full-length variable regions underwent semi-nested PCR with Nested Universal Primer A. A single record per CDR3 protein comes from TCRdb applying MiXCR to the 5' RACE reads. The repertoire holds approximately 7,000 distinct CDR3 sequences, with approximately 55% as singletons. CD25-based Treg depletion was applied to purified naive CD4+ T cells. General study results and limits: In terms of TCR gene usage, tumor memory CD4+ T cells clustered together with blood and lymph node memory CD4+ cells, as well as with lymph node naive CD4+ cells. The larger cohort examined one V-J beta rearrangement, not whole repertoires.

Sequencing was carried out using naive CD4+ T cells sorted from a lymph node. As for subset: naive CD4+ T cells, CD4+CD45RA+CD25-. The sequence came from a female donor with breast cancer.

CDR3 DNA: TGTGCCAGTCCCCAAACGGGAGAGGATACGCAGTATTTT. Its protein product is CASPQTGEDTQYF. V and J are TRBV28 and TRBJ2-3; maybe TRBD2 (6 bases). With 9 bases removed from V and 6 bases from J, the gap between germline ends came to 16 bases. The CDR3 contains 13 residues. Germline V gene data show CDR1 as MDHEN and CDR2 as SYDVKM.